The sequence of this T cell receptor (beta chain) was determined in a study of blood T cell repertoires in COVID-19. Losses at the gene ends were 6 bases for V and 9 bases for J; bases not matched to a gene: 11. In germline, CDR1 is MNHEY, CDR2 SMNVEV (reference sequence). This CDR3 spans 14 amino acids. In its sample, this clone was seen a few times. Sequencing was performed with immunoSEQ multiplex PCR; in TCRdb, only in-frame clones are kept and a portion is missing. The sample yields roughly 230,000 clones, 65% to 85% seen once. The chain has TRBV27 and TRBJ1-1; 9 nucleotides agree with TRBD1. Material for sequencing was PBMCs or T cells enriched from blood (not recorded which). This TCR derives from an older woman who had recovered from COVID-19. The chain's CDR3 is CASSPQGAMSKAFF. Written as DNA, the CDR3 is TGTGCCAGCAGCCCACAGGGGGCAATGAGTAAAGCTTTCTTT.